This section outlines one T cell receptor beta chain sequence together with its context. This entry belongs to a study of control samples from healthy donors and cancer patients. The V gene lost 3 bases and the J gene lost 4 bases, with 16 bases spanning the gap. The CDR3 spans 16 residues. CDR1 is ENHRY and CDR2 is SYGVKD in the germline V gene. TCRdb keeps only in-frame clones here, not all; method: immunoSEQ multiplex PCR. The sample shows about 140,000 clones, just over 85% of them seen only once. The sequence derives from a man between 18 and 35 years old in good health. This rearrangement joins TRBV10-3 to TRBJ2-1; a possible D gene is TRBD2 (6 bases). Sequencing was done on a sample of blood. CDR3 sequence reads: CAISDPGTALYNEQFF. The CDR3 DNA follows: TGTGCCATCAGTGACCCCGGGACTGCTCTGTACAATGAGCAGTTCTTC.